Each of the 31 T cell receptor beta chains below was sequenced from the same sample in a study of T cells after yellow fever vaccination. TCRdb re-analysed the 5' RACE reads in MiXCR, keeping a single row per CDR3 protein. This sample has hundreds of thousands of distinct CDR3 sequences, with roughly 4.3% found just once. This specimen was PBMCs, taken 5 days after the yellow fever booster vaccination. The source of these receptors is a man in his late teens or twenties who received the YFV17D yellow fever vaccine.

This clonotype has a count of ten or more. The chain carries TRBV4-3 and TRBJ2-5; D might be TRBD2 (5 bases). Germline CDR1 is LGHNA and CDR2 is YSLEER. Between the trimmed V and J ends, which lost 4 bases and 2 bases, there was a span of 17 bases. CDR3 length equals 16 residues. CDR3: CASSPSRGKPQETQYF. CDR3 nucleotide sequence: TGCGCCAGCAGCCCCAGTCGAGGGAAACCACAAGAGACCCAGTACTTC.

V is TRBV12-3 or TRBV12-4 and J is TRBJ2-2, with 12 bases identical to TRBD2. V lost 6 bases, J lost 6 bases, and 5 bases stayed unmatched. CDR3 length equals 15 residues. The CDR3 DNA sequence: TGTGCCAGCAGAAGGACTAGCGGGGAAGCCGGGGAGCTGTTTTTT. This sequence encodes CASRRTSGEAGELFF.

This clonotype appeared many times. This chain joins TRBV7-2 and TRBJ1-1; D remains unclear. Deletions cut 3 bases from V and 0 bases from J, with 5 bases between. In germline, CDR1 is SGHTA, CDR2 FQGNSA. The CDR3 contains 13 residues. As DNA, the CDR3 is TGTGCCAGCAGCTTGTTTATGAACACTGAAGCTTTCTTT. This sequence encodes CASSLFMNTEAFF.

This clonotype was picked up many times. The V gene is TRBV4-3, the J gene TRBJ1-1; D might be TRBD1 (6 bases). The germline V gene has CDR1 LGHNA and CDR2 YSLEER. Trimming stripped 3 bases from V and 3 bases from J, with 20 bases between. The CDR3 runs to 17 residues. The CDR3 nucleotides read TGCGCCAGCAGCCAGGGAGTAATACAGGGTACGCACACTGAAGCTTTCTTT. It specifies CASSQGVIQGTHTEAFF.

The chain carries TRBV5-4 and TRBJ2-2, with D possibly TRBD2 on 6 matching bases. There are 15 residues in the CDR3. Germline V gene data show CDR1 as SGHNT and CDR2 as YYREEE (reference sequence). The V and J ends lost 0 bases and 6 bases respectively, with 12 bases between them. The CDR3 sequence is CASSLVGLGSGELFF. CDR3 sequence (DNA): TGTGCCAGCAGCTTGGTGGGACTTGGCTCCGGGGAGCTGTTTTTT. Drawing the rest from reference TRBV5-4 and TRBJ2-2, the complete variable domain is ETGVTQSPTHLIKTRGQQVTLRCSSQSGHNTVSWYQQALGQGPQFIFQYYREEENGRGNFPPRFSGLQFPNYSSELNVNALELDDSALYLCASSLVGLGSGELFFGEGSRLTVL.

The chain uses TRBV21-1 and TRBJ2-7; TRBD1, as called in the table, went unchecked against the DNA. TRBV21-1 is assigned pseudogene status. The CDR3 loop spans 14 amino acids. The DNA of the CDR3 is TGTGCCAGCAGCCGGGGACAGGTTCCCTACGAGCAGTACGTC. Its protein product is CASSRGQVPYEQYV.

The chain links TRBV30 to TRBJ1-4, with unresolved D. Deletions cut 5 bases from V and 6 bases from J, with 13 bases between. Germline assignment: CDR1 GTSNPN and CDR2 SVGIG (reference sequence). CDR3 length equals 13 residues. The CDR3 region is CAWGMFGYEKLFF. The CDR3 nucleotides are TGTGCCTGGGGAATGTTCGGATATGAAAAACTGTTTTTT.

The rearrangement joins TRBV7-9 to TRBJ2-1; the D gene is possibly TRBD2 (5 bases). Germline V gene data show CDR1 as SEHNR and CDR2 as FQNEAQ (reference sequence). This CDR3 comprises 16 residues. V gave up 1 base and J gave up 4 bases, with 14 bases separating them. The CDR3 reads CASSLVGTAEYNEQFF. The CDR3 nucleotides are TGTGCCAGCAGCTTAGTAGGTACAGCGGAATACAATGAGCAGTTCTTC.

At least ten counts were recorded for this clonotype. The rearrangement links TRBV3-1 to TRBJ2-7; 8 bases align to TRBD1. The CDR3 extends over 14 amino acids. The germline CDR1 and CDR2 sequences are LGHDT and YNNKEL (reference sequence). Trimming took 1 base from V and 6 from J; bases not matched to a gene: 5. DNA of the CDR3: TGTGCCAGCAGCCAAGGGGACAGGTTGTCCGAGCAGTACTTC. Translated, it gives CASSQGDRLSEQYF.

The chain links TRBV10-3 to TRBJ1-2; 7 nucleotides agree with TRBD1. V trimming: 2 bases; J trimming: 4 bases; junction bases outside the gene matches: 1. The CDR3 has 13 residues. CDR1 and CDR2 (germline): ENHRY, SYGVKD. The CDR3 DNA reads TGTGCCATCAGTGAGCAGGGGGGCTATGGCTACACCTTC. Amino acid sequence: CAISEQGGYGYTF.

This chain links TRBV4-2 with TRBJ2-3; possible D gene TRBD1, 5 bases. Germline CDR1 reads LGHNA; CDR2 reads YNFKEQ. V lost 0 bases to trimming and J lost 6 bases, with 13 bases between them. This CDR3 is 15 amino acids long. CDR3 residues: CASSQDQVRADTQYF. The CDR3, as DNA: TGTGCCAGCAGCCAAGATCAGGTCAGGGCGGATACGCAGTATTTT.

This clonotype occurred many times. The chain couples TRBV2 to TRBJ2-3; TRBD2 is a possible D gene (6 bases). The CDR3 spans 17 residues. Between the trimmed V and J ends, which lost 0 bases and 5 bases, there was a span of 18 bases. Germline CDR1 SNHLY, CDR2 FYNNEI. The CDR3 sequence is CASSEAQVGLSGDTQYF. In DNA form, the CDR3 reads TGTGCCAGCAGTGAAGCGCAGGTGGGACTCAGCGGAGATACGCAGTATTTT.

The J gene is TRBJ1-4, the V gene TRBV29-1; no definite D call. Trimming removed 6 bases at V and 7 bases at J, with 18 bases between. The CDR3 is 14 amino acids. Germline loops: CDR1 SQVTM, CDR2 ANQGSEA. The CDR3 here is CSVSLGRGREKLFF. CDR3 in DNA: TGCAGCGTCTCCTTGGGCAGAGGTCGTGAAAAACTGTTTTTT.

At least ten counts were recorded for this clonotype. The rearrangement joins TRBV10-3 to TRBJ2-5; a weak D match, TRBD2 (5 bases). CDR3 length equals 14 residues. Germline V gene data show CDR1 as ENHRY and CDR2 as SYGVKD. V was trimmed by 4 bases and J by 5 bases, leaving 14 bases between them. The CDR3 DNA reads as TGTGCCATCAGTGGAAAGACGGGGAAGGAGACCCAGTACTTC. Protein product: CAISGKTGKETQYF.

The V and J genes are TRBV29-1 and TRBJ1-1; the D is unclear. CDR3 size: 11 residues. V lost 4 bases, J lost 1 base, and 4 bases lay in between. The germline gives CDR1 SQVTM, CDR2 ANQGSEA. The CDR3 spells CSVGANTEAFF. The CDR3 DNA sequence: TGCAGCGTTGGTGCGAACACTGAAGCTTTCTTT.

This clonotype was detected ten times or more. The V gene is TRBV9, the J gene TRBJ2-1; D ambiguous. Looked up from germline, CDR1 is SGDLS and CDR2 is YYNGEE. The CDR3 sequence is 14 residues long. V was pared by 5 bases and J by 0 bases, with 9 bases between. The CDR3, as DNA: TGTGCCAGCAGACCCCTGAGCTCCTACAATGAGCAGTTCTTC. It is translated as CASRPLSSYNEQFF.

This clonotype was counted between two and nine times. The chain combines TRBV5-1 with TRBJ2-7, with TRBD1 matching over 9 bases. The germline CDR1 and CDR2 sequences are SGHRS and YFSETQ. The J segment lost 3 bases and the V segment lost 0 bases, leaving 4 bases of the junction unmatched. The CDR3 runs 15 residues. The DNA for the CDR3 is TGCGCCAGCAGCTTGGGAGGACAGGGGTACTACGAGCAGTACGTC. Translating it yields CASSLGGQGYYEQYV.

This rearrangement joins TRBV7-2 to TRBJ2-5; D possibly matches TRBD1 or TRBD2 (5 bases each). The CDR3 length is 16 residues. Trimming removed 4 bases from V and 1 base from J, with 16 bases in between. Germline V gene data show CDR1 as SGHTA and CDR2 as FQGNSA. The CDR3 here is CASSSRHRGAQETQYF. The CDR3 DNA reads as TGTGCCAGCAGCTCAAGACACCGAGGGGCCCAAGAGACCCAGTACTTC.

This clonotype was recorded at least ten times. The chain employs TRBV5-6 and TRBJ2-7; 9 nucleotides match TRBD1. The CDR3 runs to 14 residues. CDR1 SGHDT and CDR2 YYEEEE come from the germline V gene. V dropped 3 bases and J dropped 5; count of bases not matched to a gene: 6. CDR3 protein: CASSSGQGWDEQYV. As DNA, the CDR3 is TGTGCCAGCAGCTCGGGACAGGGTTGGGACGAGCAGTACGTC.

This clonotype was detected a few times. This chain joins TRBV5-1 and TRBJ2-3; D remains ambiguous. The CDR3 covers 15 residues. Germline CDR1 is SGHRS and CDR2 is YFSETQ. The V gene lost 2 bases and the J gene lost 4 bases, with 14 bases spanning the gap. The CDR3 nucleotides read TGCGCCAGCAGCTTAGAGCTTTCCGGCCCAGATACGCAGTATTTT. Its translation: CASSLELSGPDTQYF.

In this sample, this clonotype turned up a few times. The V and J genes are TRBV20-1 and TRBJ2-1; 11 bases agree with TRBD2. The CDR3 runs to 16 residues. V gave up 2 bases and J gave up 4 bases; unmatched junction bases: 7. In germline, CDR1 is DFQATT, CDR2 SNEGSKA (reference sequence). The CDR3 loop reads CSARPLTSGEYNEQFF. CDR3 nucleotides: TGCAGTGCTAGACCCTTGACTAGCGGGGAGTACAATGAGCAGTTCTTC.

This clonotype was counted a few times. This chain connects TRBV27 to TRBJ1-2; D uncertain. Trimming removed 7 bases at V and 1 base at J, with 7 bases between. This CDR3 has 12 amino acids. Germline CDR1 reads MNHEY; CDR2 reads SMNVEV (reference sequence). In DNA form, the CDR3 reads TGTGCCAGCAAAGGCCGTAACTATGGCTACACCTTC. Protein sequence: CASKGRNYGYTF.

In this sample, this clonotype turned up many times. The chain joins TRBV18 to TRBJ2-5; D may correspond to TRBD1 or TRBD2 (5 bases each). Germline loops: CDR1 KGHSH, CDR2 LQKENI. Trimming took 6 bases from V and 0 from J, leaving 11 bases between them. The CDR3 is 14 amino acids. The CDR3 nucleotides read TGTGCCAGCTCCCCAGGGAGAGACCAAGAGACCCAGTACTTC. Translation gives CASSPGRDQETQYF.

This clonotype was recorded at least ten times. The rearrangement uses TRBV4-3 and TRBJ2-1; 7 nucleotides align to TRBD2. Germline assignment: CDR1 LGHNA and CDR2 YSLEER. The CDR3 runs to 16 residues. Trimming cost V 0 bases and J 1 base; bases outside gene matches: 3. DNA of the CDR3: TGCGCCAGCAGCCAAGAGGCCGGGGGGTCCTACAATGAGCAGTTCTTC. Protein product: CASSQEAGGSYNEQFF.

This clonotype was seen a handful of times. The CDR3 DNA follows: TGTGCCAGCAGCACCCCAGGGGGAAACGAGCAGTACGTC. Translated: CASSTPGGNEQYV. V and J are TRBV5-5 and TRBJ2-7; 7 bases fit TRBD1. The J segment lost 5 bases and the V segment lost 4 bases, leaving 6 bases of the junction unmatched. The germline gives CDR1 SGHKS, CDR2 YYEKEE (reference sequence). The CDR3 length is 13 residues.

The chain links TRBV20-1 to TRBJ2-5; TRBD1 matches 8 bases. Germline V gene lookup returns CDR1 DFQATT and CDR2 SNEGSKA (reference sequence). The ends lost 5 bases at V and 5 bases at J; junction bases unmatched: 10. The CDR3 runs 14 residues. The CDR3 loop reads CSAPRRTGTETQYF. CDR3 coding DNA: TGCAGTGCTCCGAGAAGGACAGGGACGGAGACCCAGTACTTC.

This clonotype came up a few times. The CDR3 loop reads CASSKGRVHEQYV. The CDR3 bases are TGTGCCAGCAGCAAAGGCAGGGTTCACGAGCAGTACGTC. The chain combines TRBV21-1 with TRBJ2-7; TRBD1 reflects the table's D call only, with no check against the DNA. TRBV21-1 is tagged as a pseudogene. This CDR3 spans 13 amino acids.

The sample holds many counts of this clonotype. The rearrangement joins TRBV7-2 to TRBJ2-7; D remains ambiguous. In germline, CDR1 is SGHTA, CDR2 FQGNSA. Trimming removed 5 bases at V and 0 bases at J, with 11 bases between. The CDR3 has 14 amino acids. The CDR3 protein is CASSPDRSSYEQYF. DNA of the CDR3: TGTGCCAGCAGCCCTGATAGGAGCTCCTACGAGCAGTACTTC.

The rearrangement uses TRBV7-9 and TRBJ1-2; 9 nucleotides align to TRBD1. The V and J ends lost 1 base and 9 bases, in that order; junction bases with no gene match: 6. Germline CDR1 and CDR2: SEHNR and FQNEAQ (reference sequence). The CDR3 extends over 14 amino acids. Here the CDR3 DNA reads TGTGCCAGCAGCTTAGGCGGGACAGGGCATCGCTACACCTTC. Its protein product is CASSLGGTGHRYTF. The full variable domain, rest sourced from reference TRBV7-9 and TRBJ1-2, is DTGVSQNPRHKITKRGQNVTFRCDPISEHNRLYWYRQTLGQGPEFLTYFQNEAQLEKSRLLSDRFSAERPKGSFSTLEIQRTEQGDSAMYLCASSLGGTGHRYTFGSGTRLTVV.

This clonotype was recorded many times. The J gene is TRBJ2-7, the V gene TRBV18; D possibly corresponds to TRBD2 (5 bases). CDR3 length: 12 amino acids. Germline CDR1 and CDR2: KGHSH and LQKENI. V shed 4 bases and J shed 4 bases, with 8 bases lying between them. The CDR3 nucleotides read TGTGCCAGCTCACGAGGAGGTTACGAGCAGTACGTC. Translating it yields CASSRGGYEQYV.

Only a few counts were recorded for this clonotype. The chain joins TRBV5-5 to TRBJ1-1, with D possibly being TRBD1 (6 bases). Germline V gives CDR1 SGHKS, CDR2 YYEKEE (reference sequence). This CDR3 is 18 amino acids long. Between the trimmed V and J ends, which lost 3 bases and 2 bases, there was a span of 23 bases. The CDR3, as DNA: TGTGCCAGCAGCTGGGCCTACGGCAGGGGTGGTTCAAACACTGAAGCTTTCTTT. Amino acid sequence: CASSWAYGRGGSNTEAFF.